Included here is one T cell receptor (beta chain) sequence, with context. The antigen remains unidentified. This sample was taken from a study of T cells in localized non-small cell lung cancer. Profiled with immunoSEQ multiplex PCR; TCRdb holds only in-frame clones, not every one. The repertoire holds around 36,000 clones, with about 86% as singletons. General study points: One tumor region alone was sequenced, and heterogeneity therefore remains possible. A denser population of T cells in blood accompanied longer overall survival. Median approximately 58 top-100 tumor clones were shared with paired adjacent lung. Uninvolved adjacent lung had higher T cell clonality than tumor and all other tissues.

The TCR sequence derives from a male donor older than 55 with stage II lung adenocarcinoma. Sequencing used peripheral blood mononuclear cells, obtained before any cancer treatment.

The chain's CDR3 is CAWSGDSSKRDTQYF. CDR3 nucleotides: TGTGCCTGGAGCGGGGACAGCAGCAAACGAGATACGCAGTATTTT. The J gene is TRBJ2-3, the V gene TRBV30, with 7 bases fitting TRBD1. CDR3 length: 15 amino acids. The V segment lost 3 bases and the J segment 5 bases; nucleotides outside the gene matches: 11. Germline values: CDR1 GTSNPN, CDR2 SVGIG (reference sequence). Full variable domain (outside the CDR3, taken from reference TRBV30 and TRBJ2-3): SQTIHQWPATLVQPVGSPLSLECTVEGTSNPNLYWYRQAAGRGLQLLFYSVGIGQISSEVPQNLSASRPQDRQFILSSKKLLLSDSGFYLCAWSGDSSKRDTQYFGPGTRLTVL.